The sequence of this T cell receptor (beta chain) was determined in a study of CD8 T cells in ankylosing spondylitis. Regarding the study as a whole: Earlier literature documents some of the motif variants in reactive arthritis synovial fluid and blood. As for the disease-linked clones, they showed a CD8+ phenotype and occurred at relatively low frequencies in peripheral blood. Made up of eight or nine highly homologous variants, a TCR beta motif appeared characteristic of ankylosing spondylitis blood.

With regard to this clonotype: Its antigen is not identified.

With V trimmed by 0 bases and J by 9 bases, 18 bases remained unmatched. The germline V gene has CDR1 DFQATT and CDR2 SNEGSKA (reference sequence). The CDR3 spans 17 residues. Libraries of TCR beta came from quantitative 5'-RACE with molecular barcodes. TCRdb independently ran MiXCR on the 5' RACE reads; one entry per CDR3 protein. The sample lists approximately 240,000 distinct CDR3 sequences, about 24% seen once, with approximately 0.61% in the top ten. This TCR came from a male donor with ankylosing spondylitis or in good health (not recorded which). The chain has TRBV20-1 and TRBJ2-7, with 9 bases fitting TRBD2. Sequencing was done on a sample of blood, either unsorted or a sorted T cell fraction (not recorded which). The CDR3: CSARDSSGGTKPQGQYF. In DNA form, the CDR3 reads TGCAGTGCTAGAGATTCGAGCGGGGGGACCAAACCCCAGGGGCAGTACTTC.